The source of this T cell receptor beta chain is a study of T cells in tuberculosis. Study-wide context: This South African cohort compared adolescents with or without latent tuberculosis against adults with active tuberculosis.

Method: immunoSEQ multiplex PCR; TCRdb's copy keeps in-frame clones and lacks some. The sample comprises tens of thousands of clones, approximately 91% of which are singletons, and 2.2% rests with the top ten. The receptor's source is a donor aged 10-29 years with latent tuberculosis or without tuberculosis infection. Sequencing input: PBMCs.

Here the CDR3 reads CSVLGSSYNEQFF. CDR3 nucleotide sequence: TGCAGCGTCCTAGGGAGCTCCTACAATGAGCAGTTCTTC. V usage is TRBV29-1 and J usage is TRBJ2-1, with D tentatively TRBD2 (5 bases). The V gene's germline CDR1 is SQVTM and CDR2 ANQGSEA. The CDR3 covers 13 residues. Trimming removed 6 bases from V and 0 bases from J, with 9 bases in between.